This passage covers 19 T cell receptor beta chains from one sample sequenced in a study of cytomegalovirus exposure and HLA in healthy donors. PCR involved 60 Vbeta and 13 Jbeta primers. Generated by immunoSEQ multiplex PCR, the TCRdb table keeps only in-frame clones and is missing some. The data contain about 130,000 clones, about 84% of them seen just once; the ten biggest clones take up 4%. Sequenced material: PBMCs. These receptors all stem from a man between 18 and 29 years old in good health and CMV-seropositive.

The chain links TRBV7-9 to TRBJ2-7; TRBD2 matches 10 bases. The trim removed 1 base at V and 0 bases at J, leaving 6 bases unmatched. The germline gives CDR1 SEHNR, CDR2 FQNEAQ (reference sequence). The CDR3 has 17 amino acids. CDR3 amino acids: CASSLVSSGRSSYEQYF. The CDR3 DNA is TGTGCCAGCAGCTTAGTCTCTAGCGGGAGAAGCTCCTACGAGCAGTACTTC.

In DNA, the CDR3 is TGTGCCAGCAGCTTAGGGGGGCAATGGGAAAAACTGTTTTTT. The encoded protein is CASSLGGQWEKLFF. The rearrangement links TRBV7-2 to TRBJ1-4, with a weak D call TRBD1 (6 bases). Germline V lookup: CDR1 SGHTA, CDR2 FQGNSA. The ends were cut back, 1 base at V and 8 bases at J, with 11 bases in the middle. This CDR3 has 14 residues.

The chain is built from TRBV4-2 and TRBJ2-5, with 11 positions matching TRBD1. CDR1 and CDR2 (germline): LGHNA, YNFKEQ. V trimming: 1 base; J trimming: 1 base; junction bases outside the gene matches: 11. The CDR3 contains 19 residues. CDR3 coding DNA: TGTGCCAGCAGCCAAGCGGGGGGGTGGGACAGGGGGTCCCAAGAGACCCAGTACTTC. It codes for CASSQAGGWDRGSQETQYF.

The chain uses TRBV19 and TRBJ1-5; a possible D gene is TRBD1 (5 bases). CDR1 is LNHDA, CDR2 SQIVND, per germline (reference sequence). The CDR3 is made up of 21 amino acids. V gave up 2 bases and J gave up 5 bases, with 31 bases separating them. CDR3 bases: TGTGCCAGTAGTATAAGGGGTAGGAGAGGTTCCGTGAGTAGTACGGATCAGCCCCAGCATTTT. Protein sequence: CASSIRGRRGSVSSTDQPQHF. Variable domain in full (rest from reference TRBV19 and TRBJ1-5): DGGITQSPKYLFRKEGQNVTLSCEQNLNHDAMYWYRQDPGQGLRLIYYSQIVNDFQKGDIAEGYSVSREKKESFPLTVTSAQKNPTAFYLCASSIRGRRGSVSSTDQPQHFGDGTRLSIL.

This chain connects TRBV5-1 to TRBJ1-2; 8 bases align to TRBD1. V gave up 4 bases and J gave up 4 bases; unmatched junction bases: 6. There are 14 residues in the CDR3. Germline values: CDR1 SGHRS, CDR2 YFSETQ. The CDR3 loop reads CASSSRTGRYGYTF. The CDR3 DNA sequence: TGCGCCAGCAGCAGCCGGACAGGGCGCTATGGCTACACCTTC.

The chain is built from TRBV5-1 and TRBJ1-2; 8 bases are a match to TRBD1. The CDR3 sequence is 14 residues long. The V and J ends lost 3 bases and 6 bases, in that order; junction bases with no gene match: 7. CDR1 is SGHRS, CDR2 YFSETQ, per germline. The CDR3 region has the DNA TGCGCCAGCAGCTCACGAACAGGGGGTGATGGCTACACCTTC. This translates into CASSSRTGGDGYTF.

The V call is TRBV27, the J call TRBJ2-3; TRBD1 might be the D (5 bases). CDR1 and CDR2 from the germline V gene are MNHEY and SMNVEV (reference sequence). This CDR3 contains 14 residues. The ends were cut back, 4 bases at V and 4 bases at J, with 12 bases in the middle. The CDR3: CASSSQGSSDTQYF. DNA for the CDR3: TGTGCCAGCAGTTCCCAGGGTTCTTCAGATACGCAGTATTTT.

This chain uses TRBV9 with TRBJ2-7, with 7 bases identical to TRBD1. This CDR3 spans 15 amino acids. V shed 4 bases and J 0 bases; nucleotides not matched to a gene: 7. From germline, CDR1 is SGDLS and CDR2 YYNGEE. The CDR3 reads CASSPGTASSYEQYF. The CDR3 bases are TGTGCCAGCAGCCCAGGGACAGCGAGCTCCTACGAGCAGTACTTC.

The rearrangement joins TRBV9 to TRBJ2-2; 8 nucleotides line up with TRBD2. CDR3 size: 18 residues. With 3 bases clipped from V and 6 bases from J, the junction kept 16 bases outside the gene matches. The V gene's germline CDR1 is SGDLS and CDR2 YYNGEE. The chain's CDR3 is CASSAPKRGGGTPGELFF. The CDR3 nucleotides read TGTGCCAGCAGCGCCCCCAAAAGGGGCGGGGGGACACCCGGGGAGCTGTTTTTT.

The V and J genes are TRBV7-8 and TRBJ2-2, with D hard to call. This CDR3 region has 12 residues. V dropped 6 bases and J dropped 6 bases, with 8 bases sitting between them. Germline CDR1 is SGHVS and CDR2 is FQNEAQ. The CDR3 DNA follows: TGTGCCAGCAGTTCTAGTCCCGGGGAGCTGTTTTTT. It specifies CASSSSPGELFF.

This rearrangement joins TRBV7-8 to TRBJ2-2; weak D call: TRBD1 (6 bases). The length of the CDR3 is 16 residues. CDR1 is SGHVS, CDR2 FQNEAQ, per germline. V was shortened by 1 base and J by 3 bases, with 12 bases between the two germline ends. Here the CDR3 DNA reads TGTGCCAGCAGCTTAGTATCTCAGGGGTACACCGGGGAGCTGTTTTTT. Its protein is CASSLVSQGYTGELFF. The variable domain in full, with the rest retrieved from reference TRBV7-8 and TRBJ2-2, is GAGVSQSPRYKVAKRGQDVALRCDPISGHVSLFWYQQALGQGPEFLTYFQNEAQLDKSGLPSDRFFAERPEGSVSTLKIQRTQQEDSAVYLCASSLVSQGYTGELFFGEGSRLTVL.

CDR3 sequence reads: CASSIQTGNYGYTF. The CDR3, as DNA: TGTGCCAGTAGTATTCAAACAGGGAACTATGGCTACACCTTC. The chain employs TRBV19 and TRBJ1-2, with TRBD1 as a possible D gene (6 bases). The CDR3 contains 14 residues. In germline, CDR1 is LNHDA, CDR2 SQIVND (reference sequence). The V gene lost 3 bases and the J gene lost 2 bases, with 10 bases spanning the gap.

This chain links TRBV5-4 with TRBJ2-7; TRBD2 is a possible D gene (6 bases). This CDR3 comprises 13 residues. CDR1 and CDR2 from the germline V gene are SGHNT and YYREEE (reference sequence). V was shortened by 7 bases and J by 2 bases, with 13 bases between the two germline ends. This CDR3 is CASSPGLTYEQYF. DNA of the CDR3: TGTGCCAGCTCTCCGGGACTCACCTACGAGCAGTACTTC.

This clone showed up just once. This chain links TRBV14 with TRBJ1-2, with 10 nucleotides matching TRBD1. The CDR3 has 15 residues. Per the germline V gene, CDR1 is SGHDN and CDR2 is FVKESK. With 2 bases clipped from V and 7 bases from J, the junction kept 7 bases outside the gene matches. The CDR3 bases are TGTGCCAGCAGCCAACCGGGACAGGGGAGGGGTGGCTACACCTTC. It codes for CASSQPGQGRGGYTF.

The chain combines TRBV4-3 with TRBJ2-5, with 7 nucleotides matching TRBD2. The trim removed 3 bases at V and 2 bases at J, leaving 9 bases unmatched. The CDR3 sequence is 16 residues long. Germline values: CDR1 LGHNA, CDR2 YSLEER. CDR3 residues: CASSQMGGLLQETQYF. The DNA for the CDR3 is TGCGCCAGCAGCCAGATGGGGGGACTATTACAAGAGACCCAGTACTTC.

This chain joins TRBV7-2 and TRBJ2-7; maybe TRBD2 (6 bases). The V gene's germline CDR1 is SGHTA and CDR2 FQGNSA. This CDR3 contains 15 residues. Trimming took off 1 base at V and 0 bases at J, with 10 bases between the two ends. CDR3 sequence reads: CASSLVAVSSYEQYF. Written as DNA, the CDR3 is TGTGCCAGCAGCTTAGTAGCGGTGAGCTCCTACGAGCAGTACTTC.

V gene TRBV15 combines with J gene TRBJ2-1, with D perhaps TRBD1 (5 bases). V lost 0 bases, J lost 6 bases, and 12 bases lay in between. Per germline, CDR1 LNHNV and CDR2 YYDKDF (reference sequence). The CDR3 covers 15 residues. The DNA for the CDR3 is TGTGCCACCAGCAGAGATAAGTCCAGGGTCAATGAGCAGTTCTTC. Its protein product is CATSRDKSRVNEQFF.

The chain has TRBV9 and TRBJ1-3; tentatively, D is TRBD1 (5 bases). Trimming left V 0 bases short and J 5 bases short, with 6 bases between. The CDR3 is 13 residues long. The germline V gene encodes CDR1 SGDLS and CDR2 YYNGEE. CDR3 bases: TGTGCCAGCAGCGTAGCGGACAGAAACACCATATATTTT. Translating gives CASSVADRNTIYF.

In nucleotides, the CDR3 is TGCGCCAGCAGCTCCCGGACTAGCGGGTCCACCGGGGAGCTGTTTTTT. The encoded protein is CASSSRTSGSTGELFF. The gene calls are TRBV5-1 and TRBJ2-2, with 11 bases identical to TRBD2. The CDR3 runs to 16 residues. Germline-derived CDR1 and CDR2 are SGHRS and YFSETQ. J gave up 4 bases and V 3 bases, and 5 bases lay outside the gene matches. Supplemented by reference TRBV5-1 and TRBJ2-2, the full variable domain reads KAGVTQTPRYLIKTRGQQVTLSCSPISGHRSVSWYQQTPGQGLQFLFEYFSETQRNKGNFPGRFSGRQFSNSRSEMNVSTLELGDSALYLCASSSRTSGSTGELFFGEGSRLTVL.